A selection of T cell receptor beta chains follows, all from one sample in a study of regulatory T cells in long-lasting Graves disease. Using its own MiXCR run on the multiplex PCR reads, TCRdb lists one record per CDR3 protein. The profile shows some 300,000 distinct CDR3 sequences, 22% of them singletons. The sample in question was peripheral blood mononuclear cells (PBMCs), obtained when the disease was refractory, from a patient treated with antithyroid drugs. These receptors all stem from a female donor with Graves disease. Each CDR3 is given with its conserved first and last residue. A D gene is named only where the DNA matches it firmly. Clone size appears in some rows only: once, few, many, or a class for an expanded clone.

TRBJ2-5 | - | TRBV29-1 | few | TGCAGCGCCCGACATGCGGAGACCCAGTACTTC | CSARHAETQYF
TRBJ2-5 | - | TRBV3-1 | - | TGTGCCAGCAGCCAAGATGCGGGAGACAGGATAGAGACCCAGTACTTC | CASSQDAGDRIETQYF
TRBJ2-4 | TRBD2 | TRBV10-2 | few | TGCGCCAGCAGTGAGTCGGCGGGGGGGCGGCATCAGTACTTC | CASSESAGGRHQYF
TRBJ2-7 | - | TRBV6-1 | many | TGTGCCAGCATCTTCGCGGGGAACCCCTACGAGCAGTACTTC | CASIFAGNPYEQYF
TRBJ1-6 | - | TRBV14 | - | TGTGCCAGCAGCCGCTTACTCAATTCACCCCTCCACTTT | CASSRLLNSPLHF
TRBJ2-7 | - | TRBV12-3/TRBV12-4 | many | TGTGCCAGCAGTTCTCACTCCCTGAGCCTTTACGAGCAGTACTTC | CASSSHSLSLYEQYF
TRBJ2-7 | TRBD2 | TRBV28 | - | TGTGCCAGCAGTTTGGGTCGACTAGCGGGGGGACCCTACGACCAGTACTTC | CASSLGRLAGGPYDQYF
TRBJ2-1 | - | TRBV7-2 | - | TGTGCCAGCAGCTTAGACAGGGACTCCTACAATGAGCAGTTCTTC | CASSLDRDSYNEQFF
TRBJ1-1 | - | TRBV18 | many | TGTGCCAGCTCACCACCGGACACTGAAGCTTTCTTT | CASSPPDTEAFF
TRBJ2-1 | TRBD1 | TRBV5-1 | - | TGCGCCAGCAGCTTCGCCCCGGGACAGGATATCAATGAGCAGTTCTTC | CASSFAPGQDINEQFF
TRBJ2-5 | TRBD2 | TRBV7-2 | many | TGTGCCAGCAGCTTAGCTCGGGAGGGCGTGACCCAGTACTTC | CASSLAREGVTQYF
TRBJ2-7 | - | TRBV5-8 | - | TGTGCCAGCAGCCCGGGACCGAGTGGGGACGAGCAGTACTTC | CASSPGPSGDEQYF
TRBJ2-5 | - | TRBV28 | - | TGTGCCAGCAACAGGGGAGGGGAGACCCAGTACTTC | CASNRGGETQYF
TRBJ2-7 | TRBD2 | TRBV7-9 | - | TGTGCCAGCGGGGAGGGACGGGGCGAGCAGTACTTC | CASGEGRGEQYF
TRBJ1-2 | - | TRBV19 | - | TGTGCCAGTAGTATAGGGGACCATGGATCTTCGGGCTACACCTTC | CASSIGDHGSSGYTF
TRBJ1-1 | - | TRBV20-1 | - | TGCAGTGCTAGAAAGGGAACAGAAACTGAAGCTTTCTTT | CSARKGTETEAFF
TRBJ2-2 | - | TRBV2 | many | TGTGCCAGCGCTGACCAGCGCACCGGGGAGCTGTTTTTT | CASADQRTGELFF
TRBJ2-6 | - | TRBV30 | few | TGTGCCTGGAGTGTACTCAAGGAGTTACCTTCTGGGGCCAACGTCCTGACTTTC | CAWSVLKELPSGANVLTF
TRBJ2-7 | TRBD1 | TRBV27 | - | TGTGCCAGCAGTTTATCGGGGGAGGGGACAGGGGACGAGCAGTACTTC | CASSLSGEGTGDEQYF
TRBJ2-5 | - | TRBV30 | few | TGTGCCTGGAGTTCCTGGGAGAGGGGGCAAGAGACCCAGTACTTC | CAWSSWERGQETQYF
TRBJ2-2 | TRBD1 | TRBV6-5 | few | TGTGCCAGCAGTTACGGGACAGGATTGAACACCGGGGAGCTGTTTTTT | CASSYGTGLNTGELFF
TRBJ2-1 | - | TRBV7-2 | - | TGTGCCAGCAGCTTTGGCGGGGACAACTACAATGAGCAGTTCTTC | CASSFGGDNYNEQFF
TRBJ1-2 | - | TRBV29-1 | many | TGCAGCGTTGAAGCAGTTTCCTATGGCTACACCTTC | CSVEAVSYGYTF
TRBJ1-1 | - | TRBV6-1 | - | TGTGCCAGCGCCGTTAATGGGGCTTTCTTT | CASAVNGAFF
TRBJ1-1 | - | TRBV6-5 | few | TGTGCCAGCAGTTCCGGACAGTCTAACACTGAAGCTTTCTTT | CASSSGQSNTEAFF
TRBJ2-7 | - | TRBV6-5 | few | TGTGCCAGCAGTTACTCGAATCCCCGGCGGGCCTACGAGCAGTACTTC | CASSYSNPRRAYEQYF